One sample yielded the 10 T cell receptor beta chains listed below, sequenced in a study of T cell repertoires in cytomegalovirus infection. TCRdb re-called the reads with MiXCR, one entry per CDR3 protein. This table has approximately 250,000 distinct CDR3 sequences, approximately 9.2% appearing once. Sequences were obtained from PBMCs. Receptors originate from a human donor in good health (CMV status not recorded). Some clones in this sample may be carry-over from other donors' samples.

This clonotype showed up many times. The gene calls are TRBV7-2 and TRBJ1-2; tentative D call: TRBD1 (6 bases). Trimming cost V 7 bases and J 4 bases, with 22 bases left between them. Germline-derived CDR1 and CDR2 are SGHTA and FQGNSA. CDR3 length: 16 residues. CDR3: CASTHRGEGVAYGYTF. The DNA of the CDR3 is TGTGCCAGCACCCATAGAGGGGAGGGGGTGGCCTATGGCTACACCTTC.

This clonotype showed up just a few times. The V and J genes are TRBV7-2 and TRBJ2-1, with 9 positions matching TRBD2. The CDR3 contains 18 residues. Per the germline V gene, CDR1 is SGHTA and CDR2 is FQGNSA. The junction had 18 bases not matched to a gene; V was cut back by 5 bases and J by 7 bases. CDR3 protein: CASSRLLILSGRTNEQFF. The DNA of the CDR3 is TGTGCCAGCAGCCGCTTATTGATCCTTAGCGGGAGAACGAATGAGCAGTTCTTC. Drawing the rest from reference TRBV7-2 and TRBJ2-1, the complete variable domain is GAGVSQSPSNKVTEKGKDVELRCDPISGHTALYWYRQSLGQGLEFLIYFQGNSAPDKSGLPSDRFSAERTGGSVSTLTIQRTQQEDSAVYLCASSRLLILSGRTNEQFFGPGTRLTVL.

This clonotype occurred a few times. This sequence joins TRBV11-3 and TRBJ1-6; possibly TRBD1 for D (5 bases). The CDR3 spans 14 residues. V was clipped by 5 bases and J by 10 bases, with 15 bases between them. Per the germline V gene, CDR1 is SGHNT and CDR2 is YENEEA. CDR3 residues: CASSQRDGWSPLHF. For the CDR3, the DNA is TGTGCCAGCAGCCAGAGGGACGGTTGGTCACCCCTCCACTTT.

This clonotype was recorded at least ten times. The CDR3 DNA is TGTGCCAGCTCACCGGGGTCCAAAAAGCCCCAGCATTTT. Translated, it gives CASSPGSKKPQHF. The chain combines TRBV18 with TRBJ1-5, with no clear D. The CDR3 length is 13 residues. Germline CDR1 reads KGHSH; CDR2 reads LQKENI. V lost 3 bases and J lost 8, with 11 bases in between.

This clonotype appeared many times. This chain connects TRBV7-2 to TRBJ2-1; TRBD2 matches at 7 bases. The V gene end was trimmed by 1 base and the J gene end by 0 bases; junction bases not matched to a gene: 6. The CDR3 length is 17 residues. CDR1 is SGHTA and CDR2 is FQGNSA in the germline V gene. The CDR3 here is CASSLGGGRASYNEQFF. DNA of the CDR3: TGTGCCAGCAGCTTAGGGGGAGGGCGGGCCTCCTACAATGAGCAGTTCTTC. Drawing the rest from reference TRBV7-2 and TRBJ2-1, the complete variable domain is GAGVSQSPSNKVTEKGKDVELRCDPISGHTALYWYRQSLGQGLEFLIYFQGNSAPDKSGLPSDRFSAERTGGSVSTLTIQRTQQEDSAVYLCASSLGGGRASYNEQFFGPGTRLTVL.

This clonotype was seen a few times. The rearrangement uses TRBV14 and TRBJ1-4; 9 positions match TRBD1. Germline lookup yields CDR1 SGHDN and CDR2 FVKESK. The V gene end was trimmed by 2 bases and the J gene end by 7 bases; junction bases not matched to a gene: 14. The CDR3 spans 18 residues. Here the CDR3 DNA reads TGTGCCAGCAGCCAAAAAGCTCCGGGACAGGGCCTTAGTGAAAAACTGTTTTTT. It is translated as CASSQKAPGQGLSEKLFF.

In the case of this clonotype: A junction boundary mismatches the germline segment, possibly from a read error. The chain couples TRBV11-3 to TRBJ2-5; 10 positions match TRBD1. The CDR3 consists of 15 residues. The germline gives CDR1 SGHNT, CDR2 YENEEA. CDR3 protein: CASSLDRGPIETQYF. For the CDR3, the DNA is TGTGCCAGCAGCCTAGACAGGGGGCCTATCGAGACCCAGTACTTC.

This chain joins TRBV12-3 or TRBV12-4 and TRBJ1-2; maybe TRBD1 (6 bases). The CDR3 is 16 residues long. The germline V and J ends were trimmed by 4 bases and 6 bases, with 21 bases remaining between them. DNA for the CDR3: TGTGCCAGCAGTTCTTTAACAGGGACCCTAGGTGATGGCTACACCTTC. Translated, it gives CASSSLTGTLGDGYTF.

This clonotype has a handful of counts. The rearrangement joins TRBV19 to TRBJ2-6; D gene uncertain. Germline CDR1 and CDR2: LNHDA and SQIVND (reference sequence). V lost 10 bases to trimming and J lost 1 base, with 17 bases between them. This CDR3 has 16 amino acids. CDR3 amino acids: CATRPTTDSGANVLTF. The DNA of the CDR3 is TGTGCCACCCGCCCTACTACAGATTCTGGGGCCAACGTCCTGACTTTC.

This chain joins TRBV6-2 or TRBV6-3 and TRBJ1-1; D is perhaps TRBD1 (6 bases). V dropped 3 bases and J dropped 7 bases, with 18 bases sitting between them. CDR1 and CDR2 (germline): MNHEY, SVGEGT. The CDR3 loop spans 15 amino acids. The DNA of the CDR3 is TGTGCCAGCAGTTATCCGGGACACCAGGGAGGTGAAGCTTTCTTT. Protein product: CASSYPGHQGGEAFF.